Each of the 7 T cell receptor beta chains below was sequenced from the same sample in a study of post-analysis software for immune sequencing data (dated by TCRdb to the mid-2010s). Study-level results and caveats: Significantly higher frequencies in patients than in controls were found for a handful of TRBV segments, including TRBV5-6, TRBV5-1 and TRBV20-1.

Libraries came from PCR. The sequencing machine was an Illumina HiSeq 2500. To reduce PCR and sequencing biases, unique molecular identifiers were built into the TCR beta cDNA libraries. Starting from the raw public reads, TCRdb applied fastp trimming at Q25, assembled clones with MiXCR and retained in-frame beta chains. Identical CDR3 protein sequences are pooled into one entry, listed with their most common genes and DNA. In this sample the table shows 800,000 to 950,000 distinct CDR3 sequences, roughly 58% of which occur a single time. Jointly, the top ten make up around 4.5% of the sample. No cognate antigen is known for these TCRs. What was sequenced was blood. The receptor set was obtained from a girl aged 5-17 years with multiple sclerosis.

This clonotype came up a few times. The chain joins TRBV29-1 to TRBJ2-5, with D possibly matching TRBD2 (5 bases). Germline V gene data show CDR1 as SQVTM and CDR2 as ANQGSEA. This CDR3 is 11 amino acids long. Trimming took off 3 bases at V and 9 bases at J, with 11 bases between the two ends. This chain's CDR3 is CSVEGDGAQYF. CDR3 DNA sequence: TGCAGCGTTGAGGGAGATGGTGCCCAGTACTTC. Drawing the rest from reference TRBV29-1 and TRBJ2-5, the complete variable domain is SAVISQKPSRDICQRGTSLTIQCQVDSQVTMMFWYRQQPGQSLTLIATANQGSEATYESGFVIDKFPISRPNLTFSTLTVSNMSPEDSSIYLCSVEGDGAQYFGPGTRLLVL.

The rearrangement joins TRBV6-6 to TRBJ1-5; 8 bases are a match to TRBD1. The CDR3 is 17 amino acids. The V segment lost 4 bases and the J segment 2 bases; nucleotides outside the gene matches: 10. Germline V gene sequence: CDR1 MNHNY, CDR2 SVGAGI (reference sequence). The CDR3 spells CASSSRQGLPGNQPQHF. The DNA for the CDR3 is TGTGCCAGCAGTTCTAGACAGGGGCTGCCAGGCAATCAGCCCCAGCATTTT.

V gene TRBV2 combines with J gene TRBJ2-3; no clear D. This CDR3 region has 12 residues. Germline loops: CDR1 SNHLY, CDR2 FYNNEI. Trimming took 4 bases from V and 3 from J, leaving 5 bases between them. CDR3 protein: CASSVRTDTQYF. The CDR3 DNA reads as TGTGCCAGCAGTGTGAGGACAGATACGCAGTATTTT.

The chain couples TRBV12-3 or TRBV12-4 to TRBJ2-7; D remains unclear. The V gene lost 5 bases and the J gene lost 6 bases, with 8 bases spanning the gap. CDR3 length: 11 amino acids. This CDR3 is CASSALGEQYF. The DNA for the CDR3 is TGTGCCAGCAGTGCGCTAGGCGAGCAGTACTTC.

The CDR3 DNA reads as TGTGCCAGCAGCCGCGATTGGGGGACGGAGACCCAGTACTTC. Translating it yields CASSRDWGTETQYF. The rearrangement links TRBV7-2 to TRBJ2-5, with D tentatively TRBD1 or TRBD2 (5 bases each). There are 14 residues in the CDR3. Germline assignment: CDR1 SGHTA and CDR2 FQGNSA. The V gene lost 5 bases and the J gene lost 5 bases, with 15 bases spanning the gap.

This clonotype was seen only a few times. The V and J genes are TRBV6-1 and TRBJ1-2; the D is unclear. The CDR3 runs to 10 residues. Germline CDR1 MNHNS, CDR2 SASEGT. Trimming removed 3 bases at V and 8 bases at J, with 4 bases between. The CDR3 DNA reads as TGTGCCAGCAGTGACCCGGGCTACACCTTC. Encoded protein: CASSDPGYTF.

The chain recombines TRBV20-1 with TRBJ2-7; 10 bases match TRBD2. CDR1 and CDR2 (germline): DFQATT, SNEGSKA (reference sequence). V lost 6 bases to trimming and J lost 3 bases; unmatched junction nucleotides: 5. The CDR3 runs 13 residues. DNA of the CDR3: TGCAGTGCCCCACTAGCGGGAAGCTACGAGCAGTACTTC. It translates to CSAPLAGSYEQYF.